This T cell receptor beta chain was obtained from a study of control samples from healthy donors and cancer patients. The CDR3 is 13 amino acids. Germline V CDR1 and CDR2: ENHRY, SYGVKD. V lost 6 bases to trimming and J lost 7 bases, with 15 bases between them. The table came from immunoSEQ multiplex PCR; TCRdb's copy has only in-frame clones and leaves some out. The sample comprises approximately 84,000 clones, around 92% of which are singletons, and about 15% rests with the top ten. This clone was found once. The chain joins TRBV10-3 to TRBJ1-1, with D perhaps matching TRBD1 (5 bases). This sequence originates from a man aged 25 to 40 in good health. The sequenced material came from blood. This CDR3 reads CAISPLGPDEAFF. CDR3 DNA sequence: TGTGCCATCAGCCCCTTGGGGCCGGATGAAGCTTTCTTT.